These T cell receptor beta chains were read from a single sample in a study of shared clonotypes between healthy human individuals. Sequencing used immunoSEQ multiplex PCR; TCRdb keeps in-frame clones, though not all of them. The sample holds about 2,100,000 clones, 93% seen once. Source material: naive CD8+ T cells from PBMCs. The source is a man between 18 and 29 years old in good health. Some clones in this sample may be carry-over from other donors' samples. The CDR3 runs from the conserved cysteine through the conserved F or W. The order of the fields is D gene, clone size, J gene, V gene, CDR3 protein, CDR3 DNA. The D gene is left open where the match is weak. The size field is filled for only some rows; it gives once, few, many or a size class.

D: TRBD2
size: -
J: TRBJ2-1
V: TRBV9
CDR3: CASSGSGRSYNEQFF
DNA: TGTGCCAGCAGCGGGAGCGGGAGATCCTACAATGAGCAGTTCTTC

D: TRBD2
size: -
J: TRBJ2-3
V: TRBV7-9
CDR3: CASGSGVTDTQYF
DNA: TGTGCCAGCGGAAGCGGGGTCACAGATACGCAGTATTTT

D: -
size: once
J: TRBJ1-5
V: TRBV7-8
CDR3: CASSALQGFNQPQHF
DNA: TGTGCCAGCAGCGCGCTACAGGGATTCAATCAGCCCCAGCATTTT

D: -
size: -
J: TRBJ1-1
V: TRBV5-6
CDR3: CASSLVPGAEYTEAFF
DNA: TGTGCCAGCAGCTTGGTTCCAGGGGCAGAATACACTGAAGCTTTCTTT

D: TRBD1
size: -
J: TRBJ1-1
V: TRBV4-3
CDR3: CASSPGQGAWETTEAFF
DNA: TGCGCCAGCAGCCCGGGACAGGGGGCGTGGGAAACCACTGAAGCTTTCTTT

D: -
size: once
J: TRBJ2-4
V: TRBV28
CDR3: CASTTPGPLAKNIQYF
DNA: TGTGCCAGCACCACCCCTGGACCGCTAGCCAAAAACATTCAGTACTTC

D: TRBD2
size: -
J: TRBJ2-3
V: TRBV9
CDR3: CASTPGGISDTQYF
DNA: TGTGCCAGCACCCCGGGAGGGATATCAGATACGCAGTATTTT

D: TRBD2
size: -
J: TRBJ2-7
V: TRBV10-1
CDR3: CASSEGLAGLYEQYF
DNA: TGCGCCAGCAGTGAAGGCCTAGCGGGCCTCTACGAGCAGTACTTC

D: -
size: once
J: TRBJ2-7
V: TRBV6-1
CDR3: CASSETWVAATEQYF
DNA: TGTGCCAGCAGTGAAACGTGGGTGGCCGCGACGGAGCAGTACTTC

D: TRBD2
size: -
J: TRBJ2-7
V: TRBV5-1
CDR3: CASSLAMREGPHEQYF
DNA: TGCGCCAGCAGCTTGGCCATGAGGGAGGGGCCCCACGAGCAGTACTTC

D: TRBD1
size: -
J: TRBJ2-7
V: TRBV27
CDR3: CASSPGQGIVEQYF
DNA: TGTGCCAGCAGTCCGGGACAGGGCATTGTCGAGCAGTACTTC

D: -
size: -
J: TRBJ1-5
V: TRBV19
CDR3: CASSIAGGYSNQPQHF
DNA: TGTGCCAGTAGTATAGCGGGGGGTTATAGCAATCAGCCCCAGCATTTT

D: -
size: -
J: TRBJ1-4
V: TRBV13
CDR3: CASSLGAGGGEKLFF
DNA: TGTGCCAGCAGCTTAGGAGCTGGGGGGGGCGAAAAACTGTTTTTT

D: TRBD2
size: -
J: TRBJ2-7
V: TRBV18
CDR3: CASSSKASGSYEQYF
DNA: TGTGCCAGCTCCTCGAAGGCTAGCGGGAGTTACGAGCAGTACTTC

D: -
size: -
J: TRBJ2-1
V: TRBV6-5
CDR3: CASSSPALYNEQFF
DNA: TGTGCCAGCAGTTCCCCGGCCCTTTACAATGAGCAGTTCTTC

D: -
size: -
J: TRBJ2-3
V: TRBV5-6
CDR3: CASAFTRTDTQYF
DNA: TGTGCCAGCGCCTTTACCCGCACAGATACGCAGTATTTT

D: TRBD2
size: -
J: TRBJ2-7
V: TRBV29-1
CDR3: CSVQGATSGRARRGYEQYF
DNA: TGCAGCGTTCAGGGGGCGACTAGCGGGAGGGCAAGGAGGGGATACGAGCAGTACTTC

D: -
size: -
J: TRBJ2-7
V: TRBV28
CDR3: CASSLSTNFIDEQYF
DNA: TGTGCCAGCAGTCTATCTACGAACTTCATCGACGAGCAGTACTTC

D: TRBD2
size: -
J: TRBJ2-1
V: TRBV5-1
CDR3: CASSSFRSGSPPNEQFF
DNA: TGCGCCAGCAGCTCCTTCCGTAGCGGGAGCCCCCCAAATGAGCAGTTCTTC

D: -
size: -
J: TRBJ2-4
V: TRBV7-9
CDR3: CASSPGGGAGKNIQYF
DNA: TGTGCCAGCAGCCCAGGGGGGGGAGCTGGCAAAAACATTCAGTACTTC

D: -
size: -
J: TRBJ1-3
V: TRBV23-1
CDR3: CASSQSGHPNAGNTIYF
DNA: TGCGCCAGCAGTCAATCGGGCCACCCAAATGCTGGAAACACCATATATTTT

D: TRBD1
size: -
J: TRBJ1-2
V: TRBV28
CDR3: CASSSWTGGYGYTF
DNA: TGTGCCAGCAGTTCTTGGACAGGGGGCTATGGCTACACCTTC

D: -
size: -
J: TRBJ1-2
V: TRBV6-5
CDR3: CASSYSAGAYGYTF
DNA: TGTGCCAGCAGTTACTCCGCGGGTGCTTATGGCTACACCTTC